The clone carrying this T cell receptor beta chain was found many times. Aged 18 to 65, hyperthyroidism patients had new diagnoses of under 2 months' duration. The sample belongs to a study of Graves' ophthalmopathy and Graves' hyperthyroidism. About the study: The authors collected peripheral blood at initial diagnosis, before any treatment.

Scientists amplified the TCR beta CDR3 regions from RNA transcripts. HTBI-primed first-round RT-PCR preceded second-round multiplex PCR. MiXCR, applied by TCRdb to the multiplex PCR reads, yields one record per CDR3 protein. The sample has around 400,000 distinct CDR3 sequences; around 20% are singletons. This TCR was recovered from a woman younger than 35 with stable Graves' hyperthyroidism. The sample was peripheral blood.

The DNA of the CDR3 is TGTGCCAGCAGTTCCACAGGGGGCGTCGGGGAGCTGTTTTTT. This sequence encodes CASSSTGGVGELFF. The chain joins TRBV12-3 or TRBV12-4 to TRBJ2-2; 9 bases line up with TRBD1. This CDR3 spans 14 amino acids. V lost 4 bases, J lost 7 bases, and 4 bases stayed unmatched.